The 17 T cell receptor beta chains below were found in one sample sequenced in a study of early T cells in non-severe SARS-CoV-2 infection (dated by TCRdb to the early 2020s). Receptor libraries were prepared by 5' RACE. Sequenced on a NextSeq 500. Clones were called with MiXCR by TCRdb after fastp trimmed the public reads at Q25, and only in-frame beta chains were retained. Each record represents a unique CDR3 protein, reported with the most common genes and DNA among its rows. For this sample there are 55,000 to 70,000 distinct CDR3 sequences; over 9.5% appear just once. 4.8% of the sample goes to the ten largest clones. The sequencing sample was made of whole blood. The receptor source for this set is an adult who was a healthcare worker with PCR-confirmed SARS-CoV-2 infection or an uninfected control (not recorded which).

The chain combines TRBV2 with TRBJ2-7; D might be TRBD2 (6 bases). CDR1 SNHLY and CDR2 FYNNEI come from the germline V gene. The CDR3 extends over 12 amino acids. V was cut by 9 bases and J by 3 bases, with 12 bases left in between. The CDR3 sequence: CARSDGGYEQYF. CDR3 nucleotides: TGTGCCAGGTCGGACGGGGGCTACGAGCAGTACTTC.

The chain has TRBV11-1 and TRBJ2-5, with TRBD1 as a possible D gene (5 bases). The CDR3 extends over 13 amino acids. Trimming took off 10 bases at V and 4 bases at J, with 16 bases between the two ends. The V gene's germline CDR1 is SGHAT and CDR2 FQDESV (reference sequence). Written as DNA, the CDR3 is TGTGCCACGGCCAGGACATCTACAGAGACCCAGTACTTC. Protein product: CATARTSTETQYF.

V gene TRBV20-1 combines with J gene TRBJ2-1, with D possibly being TRBD2 (7 bases). CDR3 length equals 15 residues. CDR1 and CDR2 from the germline V gene are DFQATT and SNEGSKA (reference sequence). Trimming removed 3 bases from V and 9 bases from J, with 21 bases in between. CDR3 region: CSASRWEGGIGEQFF. CDR3 DNA sequence: TGCAGTGCTAGTCGGTGGGAGGGGGGAATTGGTGAGCAGTTCTTC.

CDR3 residues: CASSLYQGSNSPLHF. CDR3 DNA sequence: TGTGCCAGCAGTTTATATCAGGGATCTAATTCACCCCTCCACTTT. The chain couples TRBV28 to TRBJ1-6; TRBD1 is a possible D gene (5 bases). The CDR3 runs to 15 residues. Deletions cut 1 base from V and 6 bases from J, with 10 bases between. Germline CDR1 and CDR2: MDHEN and SYDVKM.

A few counts support this clonotype. The chain has TRBV29-1 and TRBJ2-5; unclear D gene. The V end was cut by 7 bases, the J end by 5 bases, with 14 bases between. Germline lookup yields CDR1 SQVTM and CDR2 ANQGSEA. There are 12 residues in the CDR3. CDR3 amino acids: CSAGPRVETQYF. The CDR3 coding sequence is TGCAGCGCAGGACCACGTGTGGAGACCCAGTACTTC.

This clonotype was seen a handful of times. The chain employs TRBV29-1 and TRBJ2-7; D gene unclear. Trimming removed 4 bases from V and 0 bases from J, with 10 bases in between. The CDR3 length is 13 residues. Germline lookup yields CDR1 SQVTM and CDR2 ANQGSEA. CDR3 nucleotides: TGCAGCGTTGGGGAAGGCCTCTCCTACGAGCAGTACTTC. Translation gives CSVGEGLSYEQYF.

This clonotype was counted ten times or more. This chain uses TRBV28 with TRBJ2-7, with 8 bases fitting TRBD2. Trimming took 5 bases from V and 4 from J; bases not matched to a gene: 7. This CDR3 contains 14 residues. The germline V gene has CDR1 MDHEN and CDR2 SYDVKM. In DNA form, the CDR3 reads TGTGCCAGCAGTCTGAGCGGGAGTTTGTACGAGCAGTACTTC. It encodes CASSLSGSLYEQYF.

The table lists this clonotype with a few counts. This chain links TRBV3-1 with TRBJ2-3, with D possibly matching TRBD2 (5 bases). V lost 0 bases and J 6 bases, leaving 19 bases between the germline ends. Germline CDR1 LGHDT, CDR2 YNNKEL (reference sequence). The CDR3 loop spans 17 amino acids. CDR3 DNA: TGTGCCAGCAGCCAAGATCTTTTAGCGCTGTACCCGGATACGCAGTATTTT. Its protein product is CASSQDLLALYPDTQYF.

The V and J genes are TRBV7-9 and TRBJ2-5, with a possible D match to TRBD2 (5 bases). Germline CDR1 is SEHNR and CDR2 is FQNEAQ (reference sequence). The CDR3 contains 15 residues. V was trimmed by 2 bases and J by 2 bases, leaving 12 bases between them. In DNA, the CDR3 is TGTGCCAGCAGCTTACTCTTCGGGGAGCAAGAGACCCAGTACTTC. Translating it yields CASSLLFGEQETQYF. The full variable domain, rest sourced from reference TRBV7-9 and TRBJ2-5, is DTGVSQNPRHKITKRGQNVTFRCDPISEHNRLYWYRQTLGQGPEFLTYFQNEAQLEKSRLLSDRFSAERPKGSFSTLEIQRTEQGDSAMYLCASSLLFGEQETQYFGPGTRLLVL.

The chain joins TRBV9 to TRBJ1-6, with 8 bases fitting TRBD1. This CDR3 has 14 residues. V was pared by 2 bases and J by 9 bases, with 4 bases of the junction left unmatched. The germline V gene has CDR1 SGDLS and CDR2 YYNGEE. In nucleotides, the CDR3 is TGTGCCAGCAGCGTGGACAGGGTTACTTCACCCCTCCACTTT. Its protein product is CASSVDRVTSPLHF.

This clonotype was seen only a few times. This sequence joins TRBV30 and TRBJ2-7; perhaps TRBD1 as D (6 bases). In germline, CDR1 is GTSNPN, CDR2 SVGIG (reference sequence). Trimming cost V 1 base and J 6 bases, with 10 bases left between them. CDR3 size: 12 residues. CDR3 sequence: CAWSEQGSEQYF. The CDR3 DNA sequence: TGTGCCTGGAGTGAACAGGGTTCCGAGCAGTACTTC.

In its sample, this clonotype was seen many times. This chain connects TRBV5-1 to TRBJ2-7; D unresolved. The CDR3 covers 14 residues. Germline V lookup: CDR1 SGHRS, CDR2 YFSETQ. V lost 0 bases and J 3 bases, leaving 10 bases between the germline ends. The CDR3 loop is CASSLESPLYEQYF. CDR3 DNA sequence: TGCGCCAGCAGCTTGGAGTCCCCTCTCTACGAGCAGTACTTC.

This clonotype was seen a handful of times. Compared with germline, one end of the junction differs, possibly owing to a read error. This chain links TRBV4-1 with TRBJ2-7, with no clear D. This CDR3 is 12 amino acids long. Germline V gene data show CDR1 as MGHRA and CDR2 as YSYEKL. The CDR3 reads CASSQGAASPIF. In DNA, the CDR3 is TGCGCCAGCAGCCAAGGGGCGGCCTCTCCCATCTTC.

This clonotype was seen more than once but under ten times. The V call is TRBV24-1, the J call TRBJ2-2; 12 positions match TRBD1. The CDR3 is 16 residues long. The V gene end was trimmed by 9 bases and the J gene end by 5 bases; junction bases not matched to a gene: 9. Germline assignment: CDR1 KGHDR and CDR2 SFDVKD. The CDR3 coding sequence is TGTGCCACCGGCCCGGGACAGGGGGCGCGGACCGGGGAGCTGTTTTTT. Protein sequence: CATGPGQGARTGELFF.

This clonotype has only a few counts. The chain employs TRBV7-2 and TRBJ1-4; D gene uncertain. Trimming removed 5 bases at V and 7 bases at J, with 8 bases between. CDR3 length equals 12 residues. Germline V lookup: CDR1 SGHTA, CDR2 FQGNSA. CDR3 nucleotides: TGTGCCAGCAGCCCCTCGTCTGAAAAACTGTTTTTT. Its translation: CASSPSSEKLFF.

In its sample, this clonotype was seen a few times. The rearrangement joins TRBV7-9 to TRBJ2-5, with D perhaps matching TRBD1 (6 bases). Germline CDR1 and CDR2: SEHNR and FQNEAQ (reference sequence). CDR3 length: 14 residues. The germline V and J ends were trimmed by 4 bases and 5 bases, with 14 bases remaining between them. CDR3 sequence (DNA): TGTGCCAGCAGCTACGGACAGCGCCCCGAGACCCAGTACTTC. Encoded protein: CASSYGQRPETQYF.

This clonotype was recorded a few times. The CDR3 sequence: CSVDLRQGGEETQYF. DNA for the CDR3: TGCAGCGTTGATCTCCGGCAGGGGGGAGAAGAGACCCAGTACTTC. The gene calls are TRBV29-1 and TRBJ2-5; D is perhaps TRBD1 (7 bases). The CDR3 is 15 amino acids. Germline V gives CDR1 SQVTM, CDR2 ANQGSEA. Trimming took 3 bases from V and 3 from J, leaving 17 bases between them.